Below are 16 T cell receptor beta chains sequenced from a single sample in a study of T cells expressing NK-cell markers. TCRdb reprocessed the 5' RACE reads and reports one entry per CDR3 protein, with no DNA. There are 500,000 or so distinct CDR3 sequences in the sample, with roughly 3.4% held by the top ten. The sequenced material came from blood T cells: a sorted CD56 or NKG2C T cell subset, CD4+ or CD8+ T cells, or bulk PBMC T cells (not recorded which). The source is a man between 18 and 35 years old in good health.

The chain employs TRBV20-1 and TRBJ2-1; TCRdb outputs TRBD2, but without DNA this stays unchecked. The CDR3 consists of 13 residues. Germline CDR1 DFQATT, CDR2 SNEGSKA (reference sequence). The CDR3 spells CSAKQGGLNEQFF.

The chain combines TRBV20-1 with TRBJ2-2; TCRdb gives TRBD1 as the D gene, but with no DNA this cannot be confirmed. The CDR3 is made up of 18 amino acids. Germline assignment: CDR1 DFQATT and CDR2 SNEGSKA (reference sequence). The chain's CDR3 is CSASPPGQGVYHTGELFF.

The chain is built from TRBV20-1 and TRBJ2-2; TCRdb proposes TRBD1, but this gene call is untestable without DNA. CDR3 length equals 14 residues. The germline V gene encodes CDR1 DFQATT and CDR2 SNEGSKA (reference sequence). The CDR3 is CSASSQQGSGELFF.

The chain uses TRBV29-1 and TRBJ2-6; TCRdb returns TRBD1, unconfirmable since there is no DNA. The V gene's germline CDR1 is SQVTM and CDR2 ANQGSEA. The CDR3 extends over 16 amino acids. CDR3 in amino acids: CSVNRVSLSGANVLTF.

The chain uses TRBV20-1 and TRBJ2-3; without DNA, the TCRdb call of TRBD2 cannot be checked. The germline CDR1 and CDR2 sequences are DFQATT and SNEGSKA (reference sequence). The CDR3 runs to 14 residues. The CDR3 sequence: CSAIPPRSTDTQYF.

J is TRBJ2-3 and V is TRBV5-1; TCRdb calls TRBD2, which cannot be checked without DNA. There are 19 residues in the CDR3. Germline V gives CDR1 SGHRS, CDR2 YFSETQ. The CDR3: CASSRRTSGRGGHTDTQYF.

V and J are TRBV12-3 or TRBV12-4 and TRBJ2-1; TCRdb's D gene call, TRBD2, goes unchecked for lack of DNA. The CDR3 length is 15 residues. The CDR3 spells CASIMGAGGYNEQFF.

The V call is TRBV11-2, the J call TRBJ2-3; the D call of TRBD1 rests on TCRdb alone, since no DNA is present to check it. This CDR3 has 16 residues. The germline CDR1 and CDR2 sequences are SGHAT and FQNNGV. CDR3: CASSLRGWGVSDTQYF. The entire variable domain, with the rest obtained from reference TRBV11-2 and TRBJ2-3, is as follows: EAGVAQSPRYKIIEKRQSVAFWCNPISGHATLYWYQQILGQGPKLLIQFQNNGVVDDSQLPKDRFSAERLKGVDSTLKIQPAKLEDSAVYLCASSLRGWGVSDTQYFGPGTRLTVL.

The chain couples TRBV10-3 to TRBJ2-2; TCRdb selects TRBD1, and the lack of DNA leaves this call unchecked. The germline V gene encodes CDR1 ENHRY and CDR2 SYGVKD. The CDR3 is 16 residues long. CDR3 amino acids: CAISDITGMGTGELFF.

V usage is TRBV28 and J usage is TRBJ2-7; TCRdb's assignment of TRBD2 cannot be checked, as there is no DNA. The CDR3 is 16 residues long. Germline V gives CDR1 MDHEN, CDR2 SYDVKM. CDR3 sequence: CASSYATSGSPYEQYF.

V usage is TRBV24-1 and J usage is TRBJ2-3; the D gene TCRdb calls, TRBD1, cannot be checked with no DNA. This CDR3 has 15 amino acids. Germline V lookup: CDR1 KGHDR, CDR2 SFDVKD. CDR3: CATSSTGVGRDTQYF.

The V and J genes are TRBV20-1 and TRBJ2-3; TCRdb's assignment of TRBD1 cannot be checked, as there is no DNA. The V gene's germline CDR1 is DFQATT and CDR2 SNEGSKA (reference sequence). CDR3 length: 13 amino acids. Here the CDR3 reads CSASDRGSDTQYF.

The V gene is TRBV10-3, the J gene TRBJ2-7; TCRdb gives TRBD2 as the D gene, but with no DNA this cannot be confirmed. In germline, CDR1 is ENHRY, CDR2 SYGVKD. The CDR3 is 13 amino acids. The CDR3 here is CAIAGGGGYEQYF.

CDR3 amino acids: CSVGRDSDEQYF. J is TRBJ2-7 and V is TRBV29-1; TCRdb calls TRBD1, which cannot be checked without DNA. This CDR3 has 12 residues. Germline CDR1 SQVTM, CDR2 ANQGSEA.

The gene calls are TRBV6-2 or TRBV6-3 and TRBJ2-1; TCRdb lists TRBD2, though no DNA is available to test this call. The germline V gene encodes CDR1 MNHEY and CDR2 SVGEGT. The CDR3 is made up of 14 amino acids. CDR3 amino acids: CASRDGPGKYEQFF.

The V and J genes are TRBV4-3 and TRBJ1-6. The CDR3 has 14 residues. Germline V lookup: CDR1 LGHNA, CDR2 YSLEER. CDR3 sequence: CASREAMTNSPLHF.